A single sample is the source of the 13 T cell receptor beta chains below, sequenced in a study of cytomegalovirus exposure and HLA in healthy donors. Researchers ran the PCR with 60 Vbeta and 13 Jbeta primers. Generated by immunoSEQ multiplex PCR, the TCRdb table keeps only in-frame clones and is missing some. The sample shows about 59,000 clones, roughly 80% of them seen only once. The sample was PBMCs. The receptors shown here come from a woman between 35 and 50 years old in good health and CMV-seronegative.

V is TRBV5-1 and J is TRBJ2-5, with 9 bases that match TRBD2. Looked up from germline, CDR1 is SGHRS and CDR2 is YFSETQ. The V gene end was trimmed by 0 bases and the J gene end by 5 bases; junction bases not matched to a gene: 5. The CDR3 is made up of 15 amino acids. CDR3 coding DNA: TGCGCCAGCAGCTTGGATGCTAGCGGGACGGAGACCCAGTACTTC. Its protein product is CASSLDASGTETQYF.

The chain carries TRBV11-2 and TRBJ2-5, with TRBD1 matching 11 bases. From germline, CDR1 is SGHAT and CDR2 FQNNGV. V was pared by 2 bases and J by 5 bases, with 4 bases of the junction left unmatched. The CDR3 covers 15 residues. Written as DNA, the CDR3 is TGTGCCAGCAGCTTATTCGGGACAGGGGGTGAGACCCAGTACTTC. It encodes CASSLFGTGGETQYF.

This chain joins TRBV28 and TRBJ1-1; D possibly corresponds to TRBD1 (6 bases). This CDR3 is built from 15 residues. The V end was cut by 3 bases, the J end by 5 bases, with 16 bases between. From germline, CDR1 is MDHEN and CDR2 SYDVKM. CDR3 coding DNA: TGTGCCAGCAGTTTGGGGAACAGGGCGCGGACTGAAGCTTTCTTT. It yields the protein CASSLGNRARTEAFF.

The chain joins TRBV5-4 to TRBJ2-7; a weak D match, TRBD2 (6 bases). The germline V gene encodes CDR1 SGHNT and CDR2 YYREEE (reference sequence). Deletions cut 0 bases from V and 1 base from J, with 8 bases between. The CDR3 sequence is 14 residues long. The CDR3 nucleotides are TGTGCCAGCAGCTTGGACGGGAGATCCTACGAGCAGTACTTC. As protein: CASSLDGRSYEQYF.

The chain employs TRBV7-8 and TRBJ1-5; D gene ambiguous. Germline V CDR1 and CDR2: SGHVS, FQNEAQ. CDR3 length: 13 amino acids. Between the trimmed V and J ends, which lost 2 bases and 4 bases, there was a span of 6 bases. In DNA, the CDR3 is TGTGCCAGCAGCTTATCGGGGAATCAGCCCCAGCATTTT. Its translation: CASSLSGNQPQHF.

CDR3 residues: CSVMTYGTLNEQFF. The DNA for the CDR3 is TGCAGCGTTATGACATACGGGACTTTGAATGAGCAGTTCTTC. The rearrangement joins TRBV29-1 to TRBJ2-1, with a tentative D call TRBD2 (6 bases). Per the germline V gene, CDR1 is SQVTM and CDR2 is ANQGSEA. Deletions cut 5 bases from V and 7 bases from J, with 18 bases between. This CDR3 region has 14 residues.

The rearrangement links TRBV7-9 to TRBJ2-7, with D tentatively TRBD2 (5 bases). V lost 3 bases and J 3 bases, leaving 15 bases between the germline ends. The CDR3 is made up of 15 amino acids. Germline CDR1 and CDR2: SEHNR and FQNEAQ (reference sequence). CDR3 amino acids: CASSFSPDGDYEQYF. The DNA for the CDR3 is TGTGCCAGCAGCTTCTCCCCGGACGGGGACTACGAGCAGTACTTC.

This chain links TRBV27 with TRBJ2-1; TRBD2 aligns across 13 bases. The CDR3 runs 15 residues. Trimming cost V 5 bases and J 5 bases; bases outside gene matches: 3. Germline lookup yields CDR1 MNHEY and CDR2 SMNVEV (reference sequence). The CDR3: CASSTGTSGNNEQFF. The CDR3 DNA sequence: TGTGCCAGCAGTACGGGGACTAGCGGGAACAATGAGCAGTTCTTC.

This clone was observed a few times. V is TRBV5-1 and J is TRBJ2-1; 7 bases are shared with TRBD2. This CDR3 region has 15 residues. Trimming at V came to 4 bases and at J to 4 bases, leaving 8 bases not matched to a gene. The V gene's germline CDR1 is SGHRS and CDR2 YFSETQ. CDR3 amino acids: CASSPGAGAYNEQFF. The CDR3 coding sequence is TGCGCCAGCAGCCCTGGCGCGGGAGCATACAATGAGCAGTTCTTC.

This chain uses TRBV7-6 with TRBJ2-7; D is possibly TRBD1 (6 bases). V was shortened by 5 bases and J by 5 bases, with 25 bases between the two germline ends. This CDR3 region has 17 residues. The V gene's germline CDR1 is SGHVS and CDR2 FNYEAQ. CDR3: CASSRSVITEGVHEQYF. DNA of the CDR3: TGTGCCAGCAGCCGATCAGTAATTACCGAGGGGGTCCACGAGCAGTACTTC.

The rearrangement uses TRBV27 and TRBJ1-5; a possible D gene is TRBD1 (5 bases). This CDR3 is 15 amino acids long. Looked up from germline, CDR1 is MNHEY and CDR2 is SMNVEV (reference sequence). The germline V and J ends were trimmed by 3 bases and 5 bases, with 14 bases remaining between them. The CDR3 region is CASSFVGAPDQPQHF. The DNA for the CDR3 is TGTGCCAGCAGTTTCGTAGGGGCGCCGGATCAGCCCCAGCATTTT.

The V gene is TRBV25-1, the J gene TRBJ2-7, with 7 nucleotides matching TRBD2. Germline V lookup: CDR1 MGHDK, CDR2 SYGVNS. V gave up 4 bases and J gave up 0 bases; unmatched junction bases: 3. The CDR3 has 14 residues. The CDR3 DNA sequence: TGTGCCAGCAGTGTGCCGGGAGGCTCCTACGAGCAGTACTTC. As protein: CASSVPGGSYEQYF.

V is TRBV5-1 and J is TRBJ2-1, with 11 positions matching TRBD2. The J segment lost 7 bases and the V segment lost 1 base, leaving 4 bases of the junction unmatched. This CDR3 contains 15 residues. The V gene's germline CDR1 is SGHRS and CDR2 YFSETQ. The DNA of the CDR3 is TGCGCCAGCAGCTTGACTAGCGGGAGCATGAATGAGCAGTTCTTC. It translates to CASSLTSGSMNEQFF. The whole variable domain, remainder taken from reference TRBV5-1 and TRBJ2-1, is KAGVTQTPRYLIKTRGQQVTLSCSPISGHRSVSWYQQTPGQGLQFLFEYFSETQRNKGNFPGRFSGRQFSNSRSEMNVSTLELGDSALYLCASSLTSGSMNEQFFGPGTRLTVL.